This TCR beta chain is drawn from a study of T cell repertoires in cytomegalovirus infection. Study in general: CMV epitopes, recently identified HLA-C-restricted and well-studied HLA-B-restricted, were used. The public TCR beta signatures pointed to both CMV infection and matching HLA type.

General study findings and limits: Within the response measured ex vivo, HLA-C-restricted CMV-specific TCR beta clonotypes were dominant.

TCRdb redid the calling of the reads with MiXCR, one entry per CDR3 protein. This table holds about 900,000 distinct CDR3 sequences, around 30% found once. The germline V and J ends were trimmed by 4 bases and 7 bases, with 14 bases remaining between them. Germline lookup yields CDR1 DFQATT and CDR2 SNEGSKA (reference sequence). This CDR3 region has 14 residues. This clonotype was counted between two and nine times. Its antigen is unknown. This sample comprised cultured CD8+ T cells from PBMCs, obtained from culture after CMV antigen stimulation. The TCR originated in a human donor in good health (CMV status not recorded). Some clones in this sample may be carry-over from other donors' samples. This chain connects TRBV20-1 to TRBJ1-6, with D possibly TRBD1 on 5 matching bases. The CDR3 DNA reads TGCAGTGCTACTCTCGCAGGGTTAAATTCACCCCTCCACTTT. Protein sequence: CSATLAGLNSPLHF.